The clone carrying this T cell receptor beta chain was seen just once. This specimen belongs to a study of shared clonotypes between healthy human individuals. CDR3 size: 18 residues. Trimming stripped 5 bases from V and 3 bases from J, with 24 bases between. Germline CDR1 SNHLY, CDR2 FYNNEI. Each sorted subset replicate got 200 ng genomic DNA, 30,000 or so genomes. Produced via immunoSEQ multiplex PCR; TCRdb's table is partial and in-frame only. The profile covers around 2,000,000 clones, with just over 90% appearing a single time and more than 1.5% taken by the ten largest. It was CD45RO-negative cells, positively selected for CCR7, that made up naive CD8 cells, with terminally differentiated effector memory CD45RA+ cells excluded. There were only Caucasian adults among the donors, and all lived in Nashville, Tennessee.

V is TRBV2 and J is TRBJ2-3; D may be TRBD2 (6 bases). The specimen sequenced was naive CD8+ T cells from PBMCs. This sequence originates from a man between 18 and 29 years old in good health. Some clones in this sample may be carry-over from other donors' samples. CDR3 bases: TGTGCCAGCAGTCACCCCGGGGGAAGGGCGGGTGGAACAGATACGCAGTATTTT. This sequence encodes CASSHPGGRAGGTDTQYF.